The rows below give T cell receptor beta chains drawn from one sample of a study of T cell repertoires in cytomegalovirus infection. The antigens these receptors bind are not known. TCRdb reanalysed the reads using MiXCR and keeps one entry per CDR3 protein. The sample includes some 200,000 distinct CDR3 sequences, about 38% seen only once; the top ten take 55% to 70%. This specimen was CD8+ T cells from cultured PBMCs, taken from culture after CMV antigen stimulation. The receptors originated from a human donor in good health (CMV status not recorded). Some clones in this sample may be carry-over from other donors' samples. Both conserved end residues are part of each CDR3. A D gene is named only where the DNA matches it firmly. Size is stated for part of the rows, as once, few or many counts, or as a class when the clone is expanded.

>TRBV28|many|12|TRBJ2-7|-
CASSLGTYEQYF
TGTGCCAGCAGCTTAGGGACCTACGAGCAGTACTTC
>TRBV6-1|-|15|TRBJ2-1|-
CASSEGVGLYNEQFF
TGTGCCAGCAGTGAAGGGGTGGGCCTCTACAATGAGCAGTTCTTC
>TRBV9|-|13|TRBJ1-2|-
CASSVAQNYGYTF
TGTGCCAGCAGCGTTGCTCAAAACTATGGCTACACCTTC
>TRBV7-6|-|15|TRBJ1-2|TRBD1
CASSPQGQGRDGYTF
TGTGCCAGCAGCCCCCAAGGACAGGGCAGGGATGGCTACACCTTC
>TRBV5-1|-|14|TRBJ2-5|TRBD1
CASSLGAGGETQYF
TGCGCCAGCAGCTTGGGCGCAGGGGGCGAGACCCAGTACTTC
>TRBV27|-|17|TRBJ2-2|TRBD2
CASSGVAGGLFTGELFF
TGTGCCAGCAGTGGTGTAGCGGGGGGGCTCTTCACCGGGGAGCTGTTTTTT
>TRBV19|-|17|TRBJ1-3|TRBD1
CASSSGQGIAGGNTIYF
TGTGCCAGTAGTTCGGGACAGGGGATCGCGGGTGGAAACACCATATATTTT
>TRBV12-5|-|12|TRBJ2-1|TRBD1
CVGQGAYNEQFF
TGTGTCGGGCAGGGGGCGTACAATGAGCAGTTCTTC
>TRBV28|few|16|TRBJ2-3|TRBD2
CASSPREAGARDTQYF
TGTGCCAGCAGCCCCCGGGAAGCGGGAGCGCGAGATACGCAGTATTTT
>TRBV7-9|-|16|TRBJ2-7|TRBD1
CASSPLGQVRSYEQYF
TGTGCCAGCAGCCCCTTGGGACAGGTCCGCTCCTACGAGCAGTACTTC
>TRBV24-1|few|15|TRBJ2-5|TRBD1
CATSDVTGLQETQYF
TGTGCCACCAGTGATGTGACAGGGCTGCAAGAGACCCAGTACTTC
>TRBV7-8|-|13|TRBJ2-7|-
CASSVSGSYEQYF
TGTGCCAGCAGCGTTTCCGGGTCCTACGAGCAGTACTTC
>TRBV7-8|many|16|TRBJ1-2|-
CASSLAGQIANYGYTF
TGTGCCAGCAGCTTAGCTGGACAAATAGCTAACTATGGCTACACCTTC
>TRBV10-1|-|12|TRBJ1-1|-
CASSPDGLRAFF
TGCGCCAGCAGTCCCGACGGCCTGAGAGCTTTCTTT
>TRBV7-8|few|15|TRBJ2-5|-
CASSLAQGEQETQYF
TGTGCCAGCAGCTTAGCACAGGGAGAACAAGAGACCCAGTACTTC
>TRBV27|-|15|TRBJ2-7|-
CASSLSWQDSYEQYF
TGTGCCAGCAGTTTATCGTGGCAGGATTCCTACGAGCAGTACTTC
>TRBV27|few|13|TRBJ1-1|TRBD1
CASRSTGGTEAFF
TGTGCCAGCAGGTCGACAGGGGGCACTGAAGCTTTCTTT
>TRBV18|-|13|TRBJ1-1|TRBD1
CASRQGFGTEAFF
TGTGCCAGCCGACAGGGGTTTGGGACTGAAGCTTTCTTT
>TRBV7-8|-|18|TRBJ1-5|-
CASSLVGVSPLSNQPQHF
TGTGCCAGCAGCTTAGTCGGGGTATCACCCCTTAGCAATCAGCCCCAGCATTTT
>TRBV7-9|few|15|TRBJ2-3|-
CASSPPGPYTDTQYF
TGTGCCAGCAGCCCGCCGGGACCCTACACAGATACGCAGTATTTT
>TRBV14|-|14|TRBJ2-7|-
CASSQGEGYYEQYF
TGTGCCAGCAGCCAAGGTGAAGGGTACTACGAGCAGTACTTC
>TRBV7-8|many|15|TRBJ1-1|TRBD1
CASSRRTGAGTEAFF
TGTGCCAGCAGCCGTAGGACAGGGGCGGGCACTGAAGCTTTCTTT
>TRBV6-2/TRBV6-3|few|16|TRBJ2-5|TRBD2
CASSNSGLAGGETQYF
TGTGCCAGCAGCAACTCGGGGCTAGCGGGAGGAGAGACCCAGTACTTC
>TRBV6-4|once|15|TRBJ2-1|TRBD2
CASSDWLAGVNEQFF
TGTGCCAGCAGTGATTGGCTAGCGGGGGTAAATGAGCAGTTCTTC
>TRBV7-2|few|18|TRBJ2-3|TRBD2
CASSFTSGELASTDTQYF
TGTGCCAGCAGCTTCACTAGCGGGGAACTGGCTAGCACAGATACGCAGTATTTT
>TRBV20-1|-|19|TRBJ2-1|TRBD2
CSARDRASGALSSYNEQFF
TGCAGTGCTAGAGATCGAGCTAGCGGGGCCCTTAGCTCCTACAATGAGCAGTTCTTC
>TRBV4-1|-|14|TRBJ2-2|TRBD1
CASSRNRGTGELFF
TGTGCCAGCAGCCGTAACAGGGGAACCGGGGAGCTGTTTTTT
>TRBV27|-|16|TRBJ2-2|-
CASSLSWGDETGELFF
TGTGCCAGCAGTTTATCGTGGGGGGATGAGACCGGGGAGCTGTTTTTT
>TRBV5-5|-|13|TRBJ2-3|-
CASLGSSTDTQYF
TGTGCCAGCTTGGGGTCTAGCACAGATACGCAGTATTTT
>TRBV7-8|many|18|TRBJ1-2|-
CASSLIVDLRTDLYGYTF
TGTGCCAGCAGCTTAATAGTGGACCTCCGGACAGACCTCTATGGCTACACCTTC
>TRBV20-1|few|15|TRBJ2-7|TRBD2
CSARSGGDLPYEQYF
TGCAGTGCTAGGTCGGGGGGGGATCTCCCCTACGAGCAGTACTTC
>TRBV20-1|many|14|TRBJ2-7|TRBD2
CSASTSGGIYEQYF
TGCAGTGCAAGTACTAGCGGGGGGATCTACGAGCAGTACTTC
>TRBV27|-|15|TRBJ1-2|TRBD1
CASSKGGQGYYGYTF
TGTGCCAGCAGTAAAGGAGGACAGGGGTACTATGGCTACACCTTC
>TRBV11-2|-|14|TRBJ2-1|-
CASSPIGGYNEQFF
TGTGCCAGCAGCCCGATTGGGGGATACAATGAGCAGTTCTTC
>TRBV29-1|-|15|TRBJ2-3|-
CSVESPARASDTQYF
TGCAGCGTTGAGTCCCCGGCCAGGGCCTCAGATACGCAGTATTTT
>TRBV19|-|12|TRBJ2-1|-
CASSIHTIEQFF
TGTGCCAGTAGTATCCACACGATTGAGCAGTTCTTC
>TRBV27|-|15|TRBJ1-1|-
CASSPGQGHDTEAFF
TGTGCCAGCAGTCCGGGCCAGGGGCATGACACTGAAGCTTTCTTT
>TRBV4-1|few|14|TRBJ1-1|TRBD1
CASSHEDRGLEAFF
TGCGCCAGCAGCCACGAAGACAGGGGGCTCGAAGCTTTCTTT
>TRBV5-1|-|16|TRBJ2-5|TRBD1
CASSLSSDRDQDTKYF
TGCGCTAGCAGCTTGTCTTCTGACAGGGACCAAGATACCAAGTACTTC
>TRBV7-3|many|15|TRBJ2-7|-
CASSFGQDGSYEQYF
TGTGCCAGCAGCTTTGGGCAGGACGGTTCCTACGAGCAGTACTTC
>TRBV4-1|few|16|TRBJ2-3|TRBD2
CASSQDTGGGRNTQYF
TGTGCCAGCAGCCAAGATACGGGAGGAGGTCGGAATACGCAGTATTTT
>TRBV11-1|few|15|TRBJ2-2|TRBD2
CASSSFGRADGELFF
TGTGCCAGCAGCTCCTTCGGGAGGGCCGACGGGGAGCTGTTTTTT
>TRBV5-1|few|15|TRBJ2-7|-
CASRLTGTGNYEQYF
TGCGCCAGCAGGCTTACCGGGACTGGGAACTACGAGCAGTACTTC
>TRBV9|-|17|TRBJ1-6|TRBD1
CASSKGAGAGSNSPLHF
TGTGCCAGCAGCAAGGGGGCCGGGGCAGGGAGTAATTCACCCCTCCACTTT
>TRBV7-2|few|14|TRBJ1-2|-
CASSLAASPVGYTF
TGTGCCAGCAGCTTAGCTGCGTCTCCAGTTGGCTACACCTTC
>TRBV6-6|-|12|TRBJ2-3|TRBD1
CASRTGMNTQYF
TGTGCCAGCAGGACAGGGATGAATACGCAGTATTTT
>TRBV30|few|14|TRBJ1-5|-
CAWSRGQGPQPQHF
TGTGCCTGGAGTCGGGGGCAGGGTCCCCAGCCCCAGCATTTT
>TRBV7-2|few|14|TRBJ2-3|TRBD2
CASSFSGGPDTQYF
TGTGCCAGCAGCTTTAGCGGGGGGCCCGATACGCAGTATTTT
>TRBV30|few|14|TRBJ2-2|-
CAWSVLPGTGELFF
TGTGCCTGGAGTGTACTTCCGGGCACCGGGGAGCTGTTTTTT
>TRBV28|once|14|TRBJ1-6|-
CASSLPGAGSPLHF
TGTGCCAGCAGTTTGCCAGGAGCAGGTTCACCCCTCCACTTT
>TRBV29-1|once|16|TRBJ2-7|-
CSVGGKDRILRYEQYF
TGCAGCGTAGGGGGGAAGGACCGGATCTTGCGCTACGAGCAGTACTTC
>TRBV6-1|few|16|TRBJ1-2|TRBD1
CASSEIRTGGSYGYTF
TGTGCCAGCAGTGAAATTAGGACAGGCGGCAGCTATGGCTACACCTTC
>TRBV20-1|-|11|TRBJ1-2|-
CSARDQYGYTF
TGCAGTGCTAGAGACCAATATGGCTACACCTTC
>TRBV11-2|few|15|TRBJ1-1|TRBD1
CASSPSWTGGAEAFF
TGTGCCAGCAGCCCTAGTTGGACAGGGGGAGCTGAAGCTTTCTTT